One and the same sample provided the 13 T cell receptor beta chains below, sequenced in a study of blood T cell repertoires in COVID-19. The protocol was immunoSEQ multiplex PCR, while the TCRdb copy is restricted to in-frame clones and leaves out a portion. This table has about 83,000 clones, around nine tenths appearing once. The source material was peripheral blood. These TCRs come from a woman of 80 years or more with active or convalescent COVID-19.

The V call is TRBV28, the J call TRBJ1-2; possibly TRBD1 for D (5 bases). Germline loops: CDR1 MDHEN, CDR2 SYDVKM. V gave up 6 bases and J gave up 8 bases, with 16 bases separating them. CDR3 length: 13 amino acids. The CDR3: CASRPTSGVGYTF. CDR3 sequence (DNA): TGTGCCAGCAGACCCACCTCGGGGGTGGGCTACACCTTC.

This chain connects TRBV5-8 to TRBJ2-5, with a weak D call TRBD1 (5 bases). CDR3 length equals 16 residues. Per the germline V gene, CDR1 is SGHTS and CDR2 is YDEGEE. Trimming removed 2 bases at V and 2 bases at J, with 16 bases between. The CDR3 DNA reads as TGTGCCAGCAGCTTAAGGTGGCGCGACAGTCAAGAGACCCAGTACTTC. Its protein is CASSLRWRDSQETQYF. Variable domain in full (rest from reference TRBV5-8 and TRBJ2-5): EAGVTQSPTHLIKTRGQQATLRCSPISGHTSVYWYQQALGLGLQFLLWYDEGEERNRGNFPPRFSGRQFPNYSSELNVNALELEDSALYLCASSLRWRDSQETQYFGPGTRLLVL.

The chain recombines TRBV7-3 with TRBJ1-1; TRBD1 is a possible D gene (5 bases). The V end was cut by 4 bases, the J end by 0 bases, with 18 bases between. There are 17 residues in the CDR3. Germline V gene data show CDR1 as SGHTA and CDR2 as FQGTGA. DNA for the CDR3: TGTGCCAGCAGCTCTTTCGGGGGACGATACATGAACACTGAAGCTTTCTTT. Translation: CASSSFGGRYMNTEAFF.

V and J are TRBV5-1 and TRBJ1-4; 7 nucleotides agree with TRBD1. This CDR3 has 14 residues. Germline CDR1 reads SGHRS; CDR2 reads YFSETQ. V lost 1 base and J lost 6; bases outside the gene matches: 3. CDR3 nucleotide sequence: TGCGCCAGCAGCTTGACAGGGGACGATGAAAAACTGTTTTTT. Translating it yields CASSLTGDDEKLFF.

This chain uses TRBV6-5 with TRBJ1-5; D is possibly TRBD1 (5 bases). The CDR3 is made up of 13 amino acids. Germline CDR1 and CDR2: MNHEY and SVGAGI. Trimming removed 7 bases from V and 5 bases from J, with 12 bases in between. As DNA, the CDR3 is TGTGCCAGCACAGGGAACGATCATCAGCCCCAGCATTTT. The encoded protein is CASTGNDHQPQHF.

The DNA for the CDR3 is TGTGCCAGCAGCTTAAAGAATGAGGAGCAGTACTTC. Amino acid sequence: CASSLKNEEQYF. The V and J genes are TRBV11-3 and TRBJ2-7; D is unresolved. The V end was cut by 2 bases, the J end by 7 bases, with 9 bases between. Per germline, CDR1 SGHNT and CDR2 YENEEA. This CDR3 contains 12 residues.

Here the CDR3 reads CATSSGTANYGYTF. As DNA, the CDR3 is TGTGCCACCAGCAGCGGGACAGCCAACTATGGCTACACCTTC. V and J are TRBV15 and TRBJ1-2; 7 bases align to TRBD1. The trim removed 3 bases at V and 2 bases at J, leaving 3 bases unmatched. The CDR3 is made up of 14 amino acids. CDR1 and CDR2 from the germline V gene are LNHNV and YYDKDF (reference sequence).

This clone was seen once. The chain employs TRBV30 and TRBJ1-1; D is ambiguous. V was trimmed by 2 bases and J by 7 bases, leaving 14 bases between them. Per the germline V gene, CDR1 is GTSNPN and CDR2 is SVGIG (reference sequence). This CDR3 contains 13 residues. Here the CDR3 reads CAWSPYGSVEAFF. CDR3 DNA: TGTGCCTGGAGTCCCTACGGGAGCGTTGAAGCTTTCTTT.

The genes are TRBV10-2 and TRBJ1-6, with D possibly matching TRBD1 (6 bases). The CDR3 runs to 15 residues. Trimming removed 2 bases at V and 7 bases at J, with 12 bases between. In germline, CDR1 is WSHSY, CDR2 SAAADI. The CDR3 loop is CASSELGTGNSPLHF. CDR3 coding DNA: TGCGCCAGCAGTGAGCTCGGTACAGGGAATTCACCCCTCCACTTT.

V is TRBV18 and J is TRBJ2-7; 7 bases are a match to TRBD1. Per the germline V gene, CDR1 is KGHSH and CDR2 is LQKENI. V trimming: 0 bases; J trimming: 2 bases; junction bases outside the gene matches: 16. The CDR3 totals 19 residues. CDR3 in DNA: TGTGCCAGCTCACCACCCAACAGGGGTTTCTGGGACCGGGCCTACGAGCAGTACTTC. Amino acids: CASSPPNRGFWDRAYEQYF.

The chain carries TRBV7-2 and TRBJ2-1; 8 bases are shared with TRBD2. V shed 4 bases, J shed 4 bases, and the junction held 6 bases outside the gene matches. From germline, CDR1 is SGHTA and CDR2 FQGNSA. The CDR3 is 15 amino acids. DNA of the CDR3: TGTGCCAGCAGCTCCAGCGGGGGCAGGTACAATGAGCAGTTCTTC. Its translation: CASSSSGGRYNEQFF.

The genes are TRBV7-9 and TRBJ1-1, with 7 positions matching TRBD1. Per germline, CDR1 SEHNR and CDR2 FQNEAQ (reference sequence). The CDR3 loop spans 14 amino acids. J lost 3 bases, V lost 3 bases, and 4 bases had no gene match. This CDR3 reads CASSLTQGDTEAFF. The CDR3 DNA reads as TGTGCCAGCAGCTTGACTCAGGGGGACACTGAAGCTTTCTTT. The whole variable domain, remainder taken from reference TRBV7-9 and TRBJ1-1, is DTGVSQNPRHKITKRGQNVTFRCDPISEHNRLYWYRQTLGQGPEFLTYFQNEAQLEKSRLLSDRFSAERPKGSFSTLEIQRTEQGDSAMYLCASSLTQGDTEAFFGQGTRLTVV.

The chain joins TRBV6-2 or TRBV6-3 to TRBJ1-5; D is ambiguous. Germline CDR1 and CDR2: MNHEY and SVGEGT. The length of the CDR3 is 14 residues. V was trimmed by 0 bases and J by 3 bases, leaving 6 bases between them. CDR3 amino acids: CASSYSRVNQPQHF. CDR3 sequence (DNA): TGTGCCAGCAGTTACTCACGGGTCAATCAGCCCCAGCATTTT.